Listed here are 3 T cell receptor beta chains from one sample, sequenced in a study of blood T cell repertoires in COVID-19. The method was immunoSEQ multiplex PCR; TCRdb's version includes in-frame clones alone and lacks a portion of them. The sample contains 100,000 to 150,000 clones, 84% of which appear only once. Material for sequencing was peripheral blood. These receptors were taken from a woman at least 80 years old with acute or convalescent COVID-19.

V is TRBV2 and J is TRBJ1-4; 12 bases agree with TRBD1. Per the germline V gene, CDR1 is SNHLY and CDR2 is FYNNEI. Trimming at V came to 5 bases and at J to 0 bases, leaving 22 bases not matched to a gene. This CDR3 spans 23 amino acids. CDR3 sequence (DNA): TGTGCCAGCAGTTACCGGGACAGGGGGCGCCGGACCCCCGGGCTTGCAACTAATGAAAAACTGTTTTTT. It translates to CASSYRDRGRRTPGLATNEKLFF.

V is TRBV5-4 and J is TRBJ2-7, with TRBD1 matching 12 bases. The CDR3 extends over 15 amino acids. Trimming cost V 4 bases and J 5 bases; bases outside gene matches: 7. Germline V gene lookup returns CDR1 SGHNT and CDR2 YYREEE (reference sequence). The CDR3 reads CASSPGTGGIDEQYF. The DNA of the CDR3 is TGTGCCAGCAGCCCAGGGACAGGGGGCATCGACGAGCAGTACTTC.

The CDR3 spells CASTLDRGPYNEQFF. The CDR3 DNA follows: TGTGCCAGCACCCTTGACAGGGGACCCTACAATGAGCAGTTCTTC. The chain carries TRBV27 and TRBJ2-1, with 8 positions matching TRBD1. This CDR3 region has 15 residues. With 7 bases clipped from V and 2 bases from J, the junction kept 7 bases outside the gene matches. The germline V gene has CDR1 MNHEY and CDR2 SMNVEV (reference sequence).